This T cell receptor beta chain was observed in a study of human T cells and chemical hapten exposure. Study-wide context: Across the whole study, which lasted approximately 5.5 months, patients were given diphenylcyclopropenone on the scalp once a week.

With respect to this clonotype: Its antigen remains unidentified.

Sample time point: patch test 3, about 24 weeks after DPC sensitization. Regarding treatment: therapeutic diphenylcyclopropenone sensitization with weekly scalp DPC. RNA extraction used unfractionated whole blood as the source of total RNA. Study-wide points: After DPC sensitization, TCRs above 1 in 1000 frequency showed no change.

TCRdb passed the RACE reads through MiXCR, listing each CDR3 protein once. This sample carries some 180,000 distinct CDR3 sequences, 20% to 25% of them seen once, and the ten largest clones take roughly 2.3%. The CDR3 spans 13 residues. In germline, CDR1 is MNHEY, CDR2 SVGAGI. V was shortened by 5 bases and J by 5 bases, with 12 bases between the two germline ends. The rearrangement uses TRBV6-5 and TRBJ2-5, with D hard to call. The sample consisted of whole blood, taken in connection with sensitization to the hapten diphenylcyclopropenone (DPC). This receptor was identified in a woman aged 40 to 50 with alopecia areata. Some clones in this sample may be carry-over from other donors' samples. The DNA of the CDR3 is TGTGCCAGCAGTGATCCTGGAGTGGAGACCCAGTACTTC. It encodes CASSDPGVETQYF.